This T cell receptor (beta chain) was captured by sequencing in a study of OX40 agonist ivuxolimab in advanced cancers. Study results and caveats: Clonal expansion from baseline to week 6 occurred in both CD4+ and CD8+ T cells.

Between the trimmed V and J ends, which lost 0 bases and 4 bases, there was a span of 10 bases. CDR1 is SGHRS and CDR2 is YFSETQ in the germline V gene. The CDR3 covers 14 residues. About this clone itself: Its antigen is as yet unknown.

Produced via immunoSEQ multiplex PCR; TCRdb's table is partial and in-frame only. The repertoire consists of about 77,000 clones, with roughly 86% occurring once and the leading ten covering around 2.4%. The chain joins TRBV5-1 to TRBJ1-2; D perhaps matches TRBD1 (5 bases). Specimen: CD4+ or CD8+ T cells sorted from blood, collected in a trial of the OX40 agonist ivuxolimab. The sequence derives from an adult with an advanced solid tumor such as melanoma, head and neck, liver or kidney cancer. The CDR3 loop reads CASSLAGTGYGYTF. The CDR3 region has the DNA TGCGCCAGCAGCTTGGCAGGGACCGGCTATGGCTACACCTTC.